Detailed here is one TCR beta chain. Its matching antigen is unknown. This sample stems from a study of CXCR3-negative and CXCR3-positive naive CD8 T cells. Background on the study: The libraries together contributed about 135 million TRB reads, each supplying about 1.5 +/- 0.3 million. Regarding the study as a whole: Both naive subsets, CXCR3-negative and CXCR3-positive, displayed similar TRBV-TRBJ usage, unlike memory cells.

From germline, CDR1 is SQVTM and CDR2 ANQGSEA. The CDR3 runs to 16 residues. The TRB cDNA libraries were prepared by 5' RACE with UMI labels. Following a re-call of the 5' RACE reads, TCRdb has one entry per CDR3 protein and lacks DNA. The specimen's table records 45,000 to 60,000 distinct CDR3 sequences. This receptor was taken from a human donor in good health. Some clones in this sample may be carry-over from other donors' samples. Source material: naive CXCR3- CD8+ T cells from blood. Subset noted: CD45RO-CCR7+CD27+CD95- naive CD8+ T cells lacking CXCR3 (TNR3-). This chain connects TRBV29-1 to TRBJ1-4; with no DNA, the TCRdb D assignment of TRBD1 cannot be verified. The CDR3 loop reads CSVEDLEGAANEKLFF.